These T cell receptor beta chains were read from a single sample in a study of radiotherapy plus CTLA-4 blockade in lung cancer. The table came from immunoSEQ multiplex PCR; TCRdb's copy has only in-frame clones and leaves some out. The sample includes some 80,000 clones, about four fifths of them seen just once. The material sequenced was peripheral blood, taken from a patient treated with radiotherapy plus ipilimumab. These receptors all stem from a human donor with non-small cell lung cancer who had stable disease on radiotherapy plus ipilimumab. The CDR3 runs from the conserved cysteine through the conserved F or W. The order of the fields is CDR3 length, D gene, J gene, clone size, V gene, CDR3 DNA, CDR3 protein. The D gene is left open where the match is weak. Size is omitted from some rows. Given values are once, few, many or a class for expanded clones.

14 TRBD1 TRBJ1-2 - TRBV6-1 TGTGCCAGCAGCCCCGGACTTAACAGGGGCGGCTACACCTTC CASSPGLNRGGYTF
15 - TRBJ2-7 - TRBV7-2 TGTGCCAGCAGCTTAGGTGCAGGGCAGTCCTACGAGCAGTACTTC CASSLGAGQSYEQYF
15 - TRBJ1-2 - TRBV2 TGTGCCAGCAGTGAAAGGGACCCCTTTTCCTATGGCTACACCTTC CASSERDPFSYGYTF
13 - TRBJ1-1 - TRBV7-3 TGTGCCAGCAGCTTATTGGGGGACACTGAAGCTTTCTTT CASSLLGDTEAFF
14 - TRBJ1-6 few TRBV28 TGTGCCAGCAGTTTAAATGGCCTCCGTTCACCCCTCCACTTT CASSLNGLRSPLHF
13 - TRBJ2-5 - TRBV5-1 TGCGCCAGCAGGTTGGGGGTACAAGAGACCCAGTACTTC CASRLGVQETQYF
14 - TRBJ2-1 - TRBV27 TGTGCCAGCAGTTTTGGGGGCACCTACAATGAGCAGTTCTTC CASSFGGTYNEQFF
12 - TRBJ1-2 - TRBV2 TGTGCCAGCAGTGAAACGTTTGGAGGCTACACCTTC CASSETFGGYTF
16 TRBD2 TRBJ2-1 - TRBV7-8 TGTGCCAGCAGCTTAGTACTGGGACTAAAATACAATGAGCAGTTCTTC CASSLVLGLKYNEQFF
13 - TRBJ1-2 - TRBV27 TGTGCCAGCAGCGTCAACAGGGTGGGAGGCTACACCTTC CASSVNRVGGYTF
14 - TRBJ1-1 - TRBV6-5 TGTGCCAGCACTTATCAGGGGCGCGACACTGAAGCTTTCTTT CASTYQGRDTEAFF
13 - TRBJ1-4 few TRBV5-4 TGTGCCAGCAGCTTTCGGGGTAGCGAAAAACTGTTTTTT CASSFRGSEKLFF
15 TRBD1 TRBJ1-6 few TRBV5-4 TGTGCCAGCAGCTTGGGACAGGGGGGGAATTCACCCCTCCACTTT CASSLGQGGNSPLHF
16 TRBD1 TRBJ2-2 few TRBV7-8 TGTGCCAGCAGCTTAAACGGACAGGGGGACACCGGGGAGCTGTTTTTT CASSLNGQGDTGELFF
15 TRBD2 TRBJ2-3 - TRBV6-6 TGTGCCAGCAGTTACTCACTAGCGGGGTCAGATACGCAGTATTTT CASSYSLAGSDTQYF
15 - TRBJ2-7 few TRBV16 TGTGCCAGCAGCCAATCGGGGACACACTCCTACGAGCAGTACTTC CASSQSGTHSYEQYF
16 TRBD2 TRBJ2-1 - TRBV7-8 TGTGCCAGCAGCTTGGGCGGGGGGGCTAGGTACAATGAGCAGTTCTTC CASSLGGGARYNEQFF
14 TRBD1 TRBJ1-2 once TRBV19 TGTGCCAGTAGTTGGGCAGGGGGCGCGAGAGGCTACACCTTC CASSWAGGARGYTF
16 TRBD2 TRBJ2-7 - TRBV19 TGTGCCAGTAGTAGGGAGGGGTCACTTTCGAACTACGAGCAGTACTTC CASSREGSLSNYEQYF
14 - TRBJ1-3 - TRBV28 TGTGCCAGCAGTTTCGGTCTCGGGGAAAACACCATATATTTT CASSFGLGENTIYF
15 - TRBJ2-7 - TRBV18 TGTGCCAGCTCACCAGCAGGGTGGGGCCACTACGAGCAGTACTTC CASSPAGWGHYEQYF
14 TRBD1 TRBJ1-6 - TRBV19 TGTGCCAGTAGTGCGGGACAGGGGGCGGGTCCCCTCCACTTT CASSAGQGAGPLHF
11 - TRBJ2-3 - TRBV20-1 TGCAGTGCTCGTAAGACAGATACGCAGTATTTT CSARKTDTQYF
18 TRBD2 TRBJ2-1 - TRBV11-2 TGTGCCAGCCAATCTGGAGGGTTCGCGGGGGGAGATTACAATGAGCAGTTCTTC CASQSGGFAGGDYNEQFF
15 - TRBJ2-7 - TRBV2 TGTGCCAGCAGTGGGGCAGGGCTGACCTCCTACGAGCAGTACTTC CASSGAGLTSYEQYF
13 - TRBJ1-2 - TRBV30 TGTGCCTGGAGTAAAACCCTTAACTATGGCTACACCTTC CAWSKTLNYGYTF
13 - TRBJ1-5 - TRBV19 TGTGCCAGTAGTGGCCACCTCGGTCAGCCCCAGCATTTT CASSGHLGQPQHF
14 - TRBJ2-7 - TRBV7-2 TGTGCCAGCAGCCCTTCGACCGATACCTACGAGCAGTACTTC CASSPSTDTYEQYF
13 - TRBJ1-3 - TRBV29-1 TGCAGCGCCGCGGAGACCACTGGAAACACCATATATTTT CSAAETTGNTIYF
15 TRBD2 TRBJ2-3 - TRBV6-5 TGTGCCAGCAGTTATAGGAGCGGGGGGCCGGATACGCAGTATTTT CASSYRSGGPDTQYF
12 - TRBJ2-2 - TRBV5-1 TGCGCCAGCAGCTTATCATCCGGGGAGCTGTTTTTT CASSLSSGELFF
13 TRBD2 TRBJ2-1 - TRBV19 TGTGCCAGTCGTAGCGCGGGAGTCAATGAGCAGTTCTTC CASRSAGVNEQFF
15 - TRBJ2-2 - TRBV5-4 TGTGCCAGTAATAACCAAGGGGGTGGAACCGGGGAGCTGTTTTTT CASNNQGGGTGELFF
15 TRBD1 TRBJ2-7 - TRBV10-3 TGTGCCATCAGTGAGTCGGAGACAGGGGCCTACGAGCAGTACTTC CAISESETGAYEQYF
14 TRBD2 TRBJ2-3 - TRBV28 TGTGCCAGCAGTACTAGCGGGGGCACAGATACGCAGTATTTT CASSTSGGTDTQYF
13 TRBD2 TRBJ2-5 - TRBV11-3 TGTGCCAGCAGCTCCGGGGGGGGAGAGACCCAGTACTTC CASSSGGGETQYF
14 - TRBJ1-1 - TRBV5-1 TGCGCCAGCAGCTCCGGTGCAGGGTACACTGAAGCTTTCTTT CASSSGAGYTEAFF
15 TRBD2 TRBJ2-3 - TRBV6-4 TGTGCCAGCAGTGCAGCGGGAGCGGGCACAGATACGCAGTATTTT CASSAAGAGTDTQYF
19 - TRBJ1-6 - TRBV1 TGCACCAGCAGCCAGCCACCAGGGCTTTGGGACCCCTATAATTCACCCCTCCACTTT CTSSQPPGLWDPYNSPLHF
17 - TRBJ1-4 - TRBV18 TGTGCCAGCTCGGGATCCGGGACGCGGTCGGTAGATGAAAAACTGTTTTTT CASSGSGTRSVDEKLFF
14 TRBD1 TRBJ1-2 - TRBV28 TGTGCCAGCAGTTTAGACGGGGGGACAGCTGGCTACACCTTC CASSLDGGTAGYTF
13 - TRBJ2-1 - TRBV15 TGTGCCACCAGCAGAGATGACCCCAATGAGCAGTTCTTC CATSRDDPNEQFF
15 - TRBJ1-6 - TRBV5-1 TGCGCCAGCAGCTTGGATGGCCGCCGGGATTCACCCCTCCACTTT CASSLDGRRDSPLHF
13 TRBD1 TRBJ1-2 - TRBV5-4 TGTGCCAGCACCCTGGGACAGCAAAATGGCTACACCTTC CASTLGQQNGYTF
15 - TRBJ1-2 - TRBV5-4 TGTGCCAGCAGCTTGCAGGCAGGGGATAACTATGGCTACACCTTC CASSLQAGDNYGYTF
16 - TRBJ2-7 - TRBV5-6 TGTGCCAGCAGCTTGGCCCGGTCTAGCGCGTTCTACGAGCAGTACTTC CASSLARSSAFYEQYF
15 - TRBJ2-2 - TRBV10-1 TGCGCCAGCAGTGAAGGAAGCATCCCACCTGGGGAGCTGTTTTTT CASSEGSIPPGELFF
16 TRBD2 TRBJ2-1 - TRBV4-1 TGCGCCAGCAGCCAAGGCCTAGCGGGGGGGCAAAATGAGCAGTTCTTC CASSQGLAGGQNEQFF